These T cell receptor beta chains were read from a single sample in a study of Ad26.COV2.S vaccination and SARS-CoV-2 variants. The assay was immunoSEQ multiplex PCR, and TCRdb's table has in-frame clones only and misses some. The data show about 680,000 clones, 80% to 90% seen once. This sample comprised peripheral blood, obtained in a trial of Ad26.COV2.S vaccine versus placebo. The receptors stem from a person aged 18-65 years who received the Ad26.COV2.S COVID-19 vaccine or a placebo. Both conserved end residues are part of each CDR3. D genes are given only for firm matches. Expanded clones get a size class; other rows say once, few or many, or leave the size out.

-,12,-,TRBV19,TRBJ2-4,CASIGGPYVQYF,TGTGCCAGTATTGGGGGCCCATATGTTCAGTACTTC
TRBD2,15,-,TRBV7-6,TRBJ2-2,CASSIEGLATGELFF,TGTGCCAGCAGCATCGAGGGACTAGCGACCGGGGAGCTGTTTTTT
TRBD1,13,-,TRBV6-2/TRBV6-3,TRBJ1-5,CASSGQGTQPQHF,TGTGCCAGCAGTGGACAGGGGACTCAGCCCCAGCATTTT
TRBD2,15,-,TRBV4-2,TRBJ2-5,CASSSGTSGQETQYF,TGTGCCAGCAGTTCTGGGACTAGCGGACAAGAGACCCAGTACTTC
TRBD1,17,-,TRBV25-1,TRBJ1-2,CASSETGLVTGGDGYTF,TGTGCCAGCAGTGAGACCGGACTCGTGACAGGGGGCGATGGCTACACCTTC
-,13,few,TRBV25-1,TRBJ1-5,CASSEFGDQPQHF,TGTGCCAGCAGTGAATTCGGGGATCAGCCCCAGCATTTT
-,12,-,TRBV30,TRBJ2-3,CAWTEEADTQYF,TGTGCCTGGACGGAGGAGGCAGATACGCAGTATTTT
-,12,-,TRBV19,TRBJ2-7,CASKGGGREQYF,TGTGCCAGTAAGGGAGGGGGACGGGAGCAGTACTTC
-,15,-,TRBV5-1,TRBJ1-2,CASSNSRDPDYGYTF,TGCGCCAGCAGCAACTCCCGGGACCCCGACTATGGCTACACCTTC
-,14,-,TRBV6-5,TRBJ2-7,CASSYRQHSYEQYF,TGTGCCAGCAGTTACCGGCAGCACTCCTACGAGCAGTACTTC
-,16,-,TRBV10-1,TRBJ2-7,CASSVRASLGNYEQYF,TGCGCCAGCAGTGTGAGAGCCTCCTTGGGGAACTACGAGCAGTACTTC
-,13,-,TRBV2,TRBJ1-5,CASSANHGQPQHF,TGTGCCAGCAGCGCTAATCATGGGCAGCCCCAGCATTTT
TRBD2,17,-,TRBV19,TRBJ2-2,CASSIDRLAGVTGELFF,TGTGCCAGTAGTATAGATAGACTAGCGGGAGTCACCGGGGAGCTGTTTTTT
TRBD1,15,-,TRBV27,TRBJ1-5,CASSATGGQGQPQHF,TGTGCCAGCAGTGCTACAGGGGGCCAGGGTCAGCCCCAGCATTTT
-,13,-,TRBV9,TRBJ2-2,CASSVDGKRELFF,TGTGCCAGCAGCGTAGACGGAAAGCGGGAGCTGTTTTTT
-,11,-,TRBV30,TRBJ1-4,CAWSGPEKLFF,TGTGCCTGGAGTGGCCCTGAAAAACTGTTTTTT
-,11,-,TRBV5-1,TRBJ2-5,CASSSQETQYF,TGCGCCAGCAGCTCACAAGAGACCCAGTACTTC
-,13,-,TRBV18,TRBJ1-5,CASSPGESQPQHF,TGTGCCAGCTCACCAGGGGAAAGTCAGCCCCAGCATTTT
-,17,few,TRBV13,TRBJ1-3,CASSNGVGATFGNTIYF,TGTGCCAGCAGCAACGGAGTGGGGGCGACATTTGGAAACACCATATATTTT
-,12,-,TRBV12-3/TRBV12-4,TRBJ1-5,CASISPPGPQHF,TGTGCCAGCATATCTCCCCCGGGGCCCCAGCATTTT
TRBD1,15,-,TRBV6-5,TRBJ1-3,CASSYSRGLGNTIYF,TGTGCCAGCAGTTACTCGAGGGGGCTTGGAAACACCATATATTTT
TRBD1,13,-,TRBV7-2,TRBJ2-7,CASTGTGTYEQYF,TGTGCCAGCACCGGGACAGGAACCTACGAGCAGTACTTC
TRBD2,15,-,TRBV7-9,TRBJ2-5,CASSSSGRAVETQYF,TGTGCCAGCAGCTCTAGCGGGAGGGCCGTAGAGACCCAGTACTTC
-,13,-,TRBV3-1/TRBV3-2,TRBJ1-4,CASSQNREGKLFF,TGTGCCAGCAGCCAGAACAGGGAAGGAAAACTGTTTTTT
-,14,-,TRBV18,TRBJ1-5,CASSVTGMNQPQHF,TGTGCCAGCTCCGTAACAGGGATGAATCAGCCCCAGCATTTT
-,13,-,TRBV29-1,TRBJ1-1,CSGRGLWGPEAFF,TGCAGCGGCAGGGGATTATGGGGGCCTGAAGCTTTCTTT
-,17,-,TRBV10-1,TRBJ1-5,CASSAGVQGRLGQPQHF,TGCGCCAGCAGTGCCGGGGTCCAGGGGAGGTTAGGCCAGCCCCAGCATTTT
-,13,-,TRBV7-9,TRBJ1-2,CASSLGVKGGYTF,TGTGCCAGCAGCTTGGGGGTAAAGGGTGGCTACACCTTC
TRBD2,16,-,TRBV18,TRBJ2-2,CASSPTAGENTGELFF,TGTGCCAGCTCACCGACAGCGGGGGAGAACACCGGGGAGCTGTTTTTT
-,13,-,TRBV5-8,TRBJ2-7,CASSLIGANEQYF,TGTGCCAGCAGCTTGATAGGGGCAAACGAGCAGTACTTC
TRBD1,14,-,TRBV24-1,TRBJ1-2,CATSVGQGADGYTF,TGTGCCACCAGTGTGGGACAGGGGGCGGATGGCTACACCTTC
-,15,-,TRBV7-2,TRBJ2-3,CASSPPGASTDTQYF,TGTGCCAGCAGCCCGCCCGGGGCCAGCACAGATACGCAGTATTTT